This T cell receptor (beta chain) was sequenced during a study of blood T cell repertoires in COVID-19. Study-wide background: T cells, B-cell-depleted T cells, or PBMCs provided the cDNA or gDNA that served as material.

V was pared by 4 bases and J by 15 bases, with 10 bases of the junction left unmatched. The CDR3 runs to 13 residues. How the authors handled the data: Reference gene primer amplification yielded estimated nucleated cell counts. Profiling relied on immunoSEQ multiplex PCR, and the TCRdb table lists in-frame clones only, not all of them. V, J and clone size reflect that table, while D and trimming were determined from the DNA. The sample shows about 260,000 clones, 85% of them seen only once. This clonotype originated in a human donor in a cohort sampled during active COVID-19. The J gene is TRBJ2-1, the V gene TRBV12-3 or TRBV12-4; 9 bases align to TRBD2. Material: peripheral blood. CDR3 sequence: CASSSAGGRASFF. CDR3 nucleotides: TGTGCCAGCAGTTCCGCGGGCGGGAGGGCCTCGTTCTTC.